This T cell receptor (beta chain) was sequenced in a study of long-term antiretroviral therapy in people with HIV. Study-level points and caveats: Whichever time point was examined, clones expanded before ART dominated the repertoire. The study found that diversity rose after ART but stayed below transplant donor controls. Blood, drawn from about 2004 to 2017, may reflect older ART regimens.

About this clone itself: Its antigen is not identified.

Looked up from germline, CDR1 is SGHVS and CDR2 is FQNEAQ. Trimming pared 1 base from V and 0 bases from J, leaving 6 bases between. This CDR3 has 14 residues. Survey-level immunoSEQ v3.0 assays were run. TCRdb keeps only in-frame clones here, not all; method: immunoSEQ multiplex PCR. The sample carries roughly 37,000 clones, around three quarters recorded once. V is TRBV7-8 and J is TRBJ1-1; D may be TRBD1 (6 bases). Here the sequenced sample was unsorted PBMCs, taken 3.4 years after starting antiretroviral therapy. The TCR sequence derives from a man aged 30 to 45 with HIV. In DNA form, the CDR3 reads TGTGCCAGCAGCTTAGGGGGGCTGAACACTGAAGCTTTCTTT. As protein: CASSLGGLNTEAFF.